The 11 T cell receptor beta chains listed next were all sequenced from one sample in a study of CD8+ T cells in alopecia areata. Treatment denoted: oral pan-JAK inhibitor, 5-10 mg twice daily. Following RNA extraction, reverse transcription yielded cDNA that acted as the sequencing template. Clones were read by immunoSEQ multiplex PCR, and TCRdb kept only the in-frame ones, dropping some. The repertoire includes roughly 210,000 clones, approximately 45% of them detected once, and approximately 2.9% sits in the top ten. The sample in question was CD4+ T cells sorted from blood, obtained at approximately week 36, from a patient treated with tofacitinib. The source of these receptors is a human donor with alopecia areata.

This chain links TRBV6-6 with TRBJ2-3; 7 nucleotides align to TRBD1. With V trimmed by 10 bases and J by 5 bases, 6 bases remained unmatched. Germline assignment: CDR1 MNHNY and CDR2 SVGAGI (reference sequence). This CDR3 has 12 residues. As DNA, the CDR3 is TGTGCCACCCAGACAGGGATAGATACGCAGTATTTT. Its protein product is CATQTGIDTQYF.

The CDR3 protein is CASSSAAYEQYF. The CDR3 DNA sequence: TGTGCCAGCAGCTCCGCGGCCTACGAGCAGTACTTC. The rearrangement links TRBV5-4 to TRBJ2-7, with D unresolved. Germline CDR1 and CDR2: SGHNT and YYREEE (reference sequence). Trimming stripped 3 bases from V and 2 bases from J, with 6 bases between. This CDR3 region has 12 residues.

V and J are TRBV30 and TRBJ2-4; maybe TRBD2 (6 bases). Per germline, CDR1 GTSNPN and CDR2 SVGIG (reference sequence). The V end was cut by 4 bases, the J end by 6 bases, with 7 bases between. The CDR3 runs 11 residues. CDR3 coding DNA: TGTGCCTGGAAACTAGCAAACATTCAGTACTTC. Translation: CAWKLANIQYF.

The V gene is TRBV11-3, the J gene TRBJ2-7, with D perhaps given as TRBD1 or TRBD2 (5 bases each). The CDR3 is 13 amino acids. Per the germline V gene, CDR1 is SGHNT and CDR2 is YENEEA. V was shortened by 5 bases and J by 1 base, with 9 bases between the two germline ends. The CDR3 DNA reads as TGTGCCAGCAGCCGGGGCCGGTCCTACGAGCAGTACTTC. This sequence encodes CASSRGRSYEQYF. The complete variable domain, with remaining parts taken from reference TRBV11-3 and TRBJ2-7, reads EAGVVQSPRYKIIEKKQPVAFWCNPISGHNTLYWYLQNLGQGPELLIRYENEEAVDDSQLPKDRFSAERLKGVDSTLKIQPAELGDSAVYLCASSRGRSYEQYFGPGTRLTVT.

The V call is TRBV13, the J call TRBJ2-1; no firm D call. The germline V gene has CDR1 PRHDT and CDR2 FYEKMQ (reference sequence). Trimming took off 2 bases at V and 8 bases at J, with 7 bases between the two ends. The CDR3 sequence is 12 residues long. The DNA for the CDR3 is TGTGCCAGCAGCTTAAGTGGGTATGAGCAGTTCTTC. It translates to CASSLSGYEQFF.

In its sample, this clone was seen a few times. The chain employs TRBV29-1 and TRBJ1-1, with D possibly TRBD1 on 6 matching bases. Germline V CDR1 and CDR2: SQVTM, ANQGSEA. The CDR3 covers 13 residues. V was pared by 4 bases and J by 4 bases, with 13 bases between. The CDR3 nucleotides read TGCAGCGTTGTTGTAGGGGGAGGCACTGAAGCTTTCTTT. Translating it yields CSVVVGGGTEAFF.

V is TRBV6-5 and J is TRBJ2-2; 7 bases map to TRBD1. Looked up from germline, CDR1 is MNHEY and CDR2 is SVGAGI. V lost 6 bases and J lost 6; bases outside the gene matches: 10. The CDR3 runs to 15 residues. The DNA for the CDR3 is TGTGCCAGCAGCTCACATAGACAGGGCCCCGGGGAGCTGTTTTTT. The encoded protein is CASSSHRQGPGELFF.

The V call is TRBV4-3, the J call TRBJ2-7; 7 nucleotides line up with TRBD1. This CDR3 has 14 residues. V was pared by 4 bases and J by 4 bases, with 7 bases of the junction left unmatched. Germline loops: CDR1 LGHNA, CDR2 YSLEER. DNA of the CDR3: TGCGCCAGCAGCCCACACAGGGGTTGGTACGAGCAGTACTTC. Its translation is CASSPHRGWYEQYF.

This clone was seen more than once but under ten times. CDR3 in amino acids: CASSSQGVPGEKLFF. The CDR3 DNA is TGTGCCAGCAGTTCACAGGGGGTGCCCGGAGAAAAACTGTTTTTT. This chain links TRBV27 with TRBJ1-4; 8 bases map to TRBD1. The germline V gene encodes CDR1 MNHEY and CDR2 SMNVEV (reference sequence). The CDR3 is made up of 15 amino acids. The ends lost 4 bases at V and 8 bases at J; junction bases unmatched: 9.

The gene calls are TRBV7-9 and TRBJ2-2; weak D call: TRBD1 (6 bases). Germline V CDR1 and CDR2: SEHNR, FQNEAQ (reference sequence). The CDR3 contains 15 residues. The V and J ends lost 6 bases and 1 base respectively, with 12 bases between them. The CDR3 reads CASSSGAMNTGELFF. As DNA, the CDR3 is TGTGCCAGCAGTTCAGGGGCGATGAACACCGGGGAGCTGTTTTTT.

CDR3 sequence reads: CASGRFGNEQFF. CDR3 in DNA: TGTGCCAGCGGGAGGTTCGGGAATGAGCAGTTCTTC. The rearrangement uses TRBV14 and TRBJ2-1; perhaps TRBD2 as D (6 bases). Germline V lookup: CDR1 SGHDN, CDR2 FVKESK. V shed 8 bases and J shed 7 bases, with 12 bases lying between them. The CDR3 is 12 amino acids. The variable domain in full, completed from reference TRBV14 and TRBJ2-1, reads EAGVTQFPSHSVIEKGQTVTLRCDPISGHDNLYWYRRVMGKEIKFLLHFVKESKQDESGMPNNRFLAERTGGTYSTLKVQPAELEDSGVYFCASGRFGNEQFFGPGTRLTVL.